The 25 T cell receptor beta chains below all came from one sample that was sequenced in a study of early T cells in non-severe SARS-CoV-2 infection. TCRdb re-called the 5' RACE reads with MiXCR, one entry per CDR3 protein. The profile shows 50,000 to 60,000 distinct CDR3 sequences, approximately 8% of them singletons. This specimen consisted of whole blood, obtained at baseline. These TCRs come from an adult who was a healthcare worker with PCR-confirmed SARS-CoV-2 infection or an uninfected control (not recorded which).

This clonotype occurred many times. The chain joins TRBV2 to TRBJ1-2; D is unresolved. Germline V gene lookup returns CDR1 SNHLY and CDR2 FYNNEI. There are 13 residues in the CDR3. The V end lost 7 bases, the J end lost 0 bases, and 9 bases lay between the germline ends. The CDR3 DNA reads TGTGCCAGCAATCAGGCGGCTAACTATGGCTACACCTTC. Translated: CASNQAANYGYTF.

The V call is TRBV6-5, the J call TRBJ1-2; a weak D match, TRBD1 (5 bases). CDR1 is MNHEY, CDR2 SVGAGI, per germline. This CDR3 spans 13 amino acids. The V and J ends lost 7 bases and 3 bases respectively, with 12 bases between them. As DNA, the CDR3 is TGTGCCAGCAAACGGGGCGGATACTATGGCTACACCTTC. Its protein product is CASKRGGYYGYTF.

The V call is TRBV14, the J call TRBJ2-7; the D is unclear. V was shortened by 4 bases and J by 5 bases, with 15 bases between the two germline ends. The CDR3 length is 14 residues. Germline assignment: CDR1 SGHDN and CDR2 FVKESK. CDR3 loop: CASSPGWRRDEQYF. The CDR3 DNA follows: TGTGCCAGCAGCCCGGGCTGGCGGCGAGACGAGCAGTACTTC.

In this sample, this clonotype turned up a few times. The chain employs TRBV28 and TRBJ2-7, with 7 bases aligning to TRBD2. The CDR3 contains 12 residues. J was trimmed by 8 bases and V by 5 bases; bases with no gene match: 6. Germline lookup yields CDR1 MDHEN and CDR2 SYDVKM. CDR3 loop: CASSTPGGKQYF. CDR3 nucleotide sequence: TGTGCCAGCAGTACCCCGGGAGGAAAGCAGTACTTC. The whole variable domain, filled in from reference TRBV28 and TRBJ2-7, reads DVKVTQSSRYLVKRTGEKVFLECVQDMDHENMFWYRQDPGLGLRLIYFSYDVKMKEKGDIPEGYSVSREKKERFSLILESASTNQTSMYLCASSTPGGKQYFGPGTRLTVT.

This clonotype turned up a few times. CDR3 region: CASSREQGFSYEQYF. The CDR3, as DNA: TGTGCCAGCAGCAGGGAACAGGGGTTCTCCTACGAGCAGTACTTC. V gene TRBV7-6 combines with J gene TRBJ2-7; 7 positions agree with TRBD1. The CDR3 length is 15 residues. Germline V gene lookup returns CDR1 SGHVS and CDR2 FNYEAQ. V gave up 5 bases and J gave up 0 bases; unmatched junction bases: 7.

J is TRBJ2-2 and V is TRBV27, with 9 bases lining up with TRBD2. Germline V gene sequence: CDR1 MNHEY, CDR2 SMNVEV (reference sequence). The CDR3 extends over 14 amino acids. The ends lost 5 bases at V and 5 bases at J; junction bases unmatched: 3. This chain's CDR3 is CASSESGRTGELFF. The CDR3 DNA reads as TGTGCCAGCAGTGAAAGCGGGAGGACCGGGGAGCTGTTTTTT.

The table lists this clonotype with a few counts. The chain joins TRBV3-1 to TRBJ2-1, with D unclear. Germline V gives CDR1 LGHDT, CDR2 YNNKEL (reference sequence). V was pared by 5 bases and J by 6 bases, with 17 bases between. There are 15 residues in the CDR3. As DNA, the CDR3 is TGTGCCAGCAGCGGCCGGGTCTTCGTATCCAATGAGCAGTTCTTC. Translating gives CASSGRVFVSNEQFF.

This clonotype was recorded many times. The rearrangement joins TRBV2 to TRBJ2-1; 7 positions agree with TRBD1. This CDR3 spans 15 amino acids. CDR1 and CDR2 (germline): SNHLY, FYNNEI. The J segment lost 7 bases and the V segment lost 7 bases, leaving 13 bases of the junction unmatched. The CDR3 region has the DNA TGTGCCAGCATTACGCTAACAGGGGTGGGTAATGAGCAGTTCTTC. It yields the protein CASITLTGVGNEQFF.

This clonotype showed up many times. V usage is TRBV7-9 and J usage is TRBJ2-2, with 8 bases matching TRBD2. This CDR3 is built from 16 residues. Losses at the gene ends were 5 bases for V and 3 bases for J; bases not matched to a gene: 8. Germline lookup yields CDR1 SEHNR and CDR2 FQNEAQ (reference sequence). CDR3 region: CASSPRSSGDTGELFF. DNA of the CDR3: TGTGCCAGCAGCCCGCGTAGTAGCGGGGACACCGGGGAGCTGTTTTTT.

This clonotype was counted ten times or more. The chain has TRBV7-9 and TRBJ1-6; D is undetermined. The V end lost 7 bases, the J end lost 6 bases, and 22 bases lay between the germline ends. The germline CDR1 and CDR2 sequences are SEHNR and FQNEAQ (reference sequence). The CDR3 extends over 17 amino acids. The CDR3 region is CASTRGGPRGINSPLHF. CDR3 DNA: TGTGCCAGCACCCGGGGAGGGCCACGCGGTATTAATTCACCCCTCCACTTT.

The chain has TRBV3-1 and TRBJ2-1; 7 nucleotides match TRBD2. There are 15 residues in the CDR3. Germline V gives CDR1 LGHDT, CDR2 YNNKEL (reference sequence). V lost 0 bases and J lost 5; bases outside the gene matches: 4. CDR3 protein: CASSQEPSGNNEQFF. CDR3 in DNA: TGTGCCAGCAGCCAAGAGCCGAGCGGGAACAATGAGCAGTTCTTC.

This clonotype was counted a few times. The chain couples TRBV11-3 to TRBJ2-2; TRBD1 aligns across 7 bases. CDR1 is SGHNT and CDR2 is YENEEA in the germline V gene. Trimming at V came to 2 bases and at J to 6 bases, leaving 18 bases not matched to a gene. The CDR3 spans 19 residues. CDR3: CASSLTPPRQGRLPGELFF. The CDR3 nucleotides are TGTGCCAGCAGCTTAACCCCCCCCCGACAGGGAAGATTGCCCGGGGAGCTGTTTTTT.

In this sample, this clonotype turned up a few times. The rearrangement uses TRBV6-2 or TRBV6-3 and TRBJ1-6; D is undetermined. Germline CDR1 is MNHEY and CDR2 is SVGEGT. The CDR3 is 19 residues long. Trimming removed 0 bases at V and 0 bases at J, with 15 bases between. Here the CDR3 reads CASSYSGRRSASYNSPLHF. The CDR3, as DNA: TGTGCCAGCAGTTACTCGGGCCGGCGGAGTGCCTCCTATAATTCACCCCTCCACTTT.

The J gene is TRBJ2-1, the V gene TRBV6-5; 8 bases agree with TRBD2. The CDR3 has 17 residues. V dropped 6 bases and J dropped 0; count of bases not matched to a gene: 10. Per the germline V gene, CDR1 is MNHEY and CDR2 is SVGAGI. The CDR3 DNA is TGTGCCAGCAGACCAGATACTAGCGGCCTCTCCTACAATGAGCAGTTCTTC. As protein: CASRPDTSGLSYNEQFF.

This clonotype was counted many times. V and J are TRBV20-1 and TRBJ2-5; perhaps TRBD2 as D (5 bases). Trimming took 5 bases from V and 7 from J, leaving 17 bases between them. The germline V gene encodes CDR1 DFQATT and CDR2 SNEGSKA (reference sequence). The CDR3 contains 13 residues. This chain's CDR3 is CSASMTGAGTQYF. As DNA, the CDR3 is TGCAGTGCTTCAATGACTGGCGCGGGGACCCAGTACTTC.

The sample holds a few counts of this clonotype. The chain links TRBV10-3 to TRBJ1-1; 7 nucleotides line up with TRBD1. With V trimmed by 7 bases and J by 5 bases, 13 bases remained unmatched. From germline, CDR1 is ENHRY and CDR2 SYGVKD. The CDR3 is 15 residues long. CDR3 residues: CAIKPTGRQGTEAFF. The CDR3, as DNA: TGTGCCATCAAACCGACAGGGAGGCAGGGTACTGAAGCTTTCTTT.

The V call is TRBV6-2 or TRBV6-3, the J call TRBJ2-1; D may be TRBD1 (5 bases). Germline V gives CDR1 MNHEY, CDR2 SVGEGT. V was cut by 0 bases and J by 8 bases, with 11 bases left in between. This CDR3 has 14 residues. The CDR3 region has the DNA TGTGCCAGCAGTTACTCGGGCATGGGGCATGAGCAGTTCTTC. This gives the protein CASSYSGMGHEQFF.

This clonotype was recorded many times. V is TRBV30 and J is TRBJ2-7; 8 bases map to TRBD1. CDR3 length equals 13 residues. Germline CDR1 and CDR2: GTSNPN and SVGIG (reference sequence). Germline trimming cut 3 bases from V and 7 bases from J; bases unmatched to any gene: 8. CDR3 DNA sequence: TGTGCCTGGAGCGGGACAGGTGTGTTTGAGCAGTACTTC. Its translation: CAWSGTGVFEQYF.

This clonotype was observed a handful of times. The V and J genes are TRBV4-2 and TRBJ2-7, with D maybe TRBD1 (6 bases). Germline assignment: CDR1 LGHNA and CDR2 YNFKEQ. The CDR3 extends over 16 amino acids. V was trimmed by 0 bases and J by 2 bases, leaving 14 bases between them. The CDR3 coding sequence is TGTGCCAGCAGCCAAGACGTCCAGGACAGACCCTACGAGCAGTACTTC. Protein: CASSQDVQDRPYEQYF.

In its sample, this clonotype was seen a few times. The V and J genes are TRBV7-2 and TRBJ2-2, with D perhaps being TRBD1 or TRBD2 (5 bases each). Between the trimmed V and J ends, which lost 3 bases and 2 bases, there was a span of 10 bases. CDR1 is SGHTA, CDR2 FQGNSA, per germline. The CDR3 has 15 amino acids. CDR3 bases: TGTGCCAGCAGCTTGGGGCTAGCAAACACCGGGGAGCTGTTTTTT. Translation: CASSLGLANTGELFF.

This sequence joins TRBV5-1 and TRBJ1-3; 8 bases map to TRBD1. This CDR3 has 15 amino acids. Germline-derived CDR1 and CDR2 are SGHRS and YFSETQ. V trimming: 4 bases; J trimming: 2 bases; junction bases outside the gene matches: 5. DNA of the CDR3: TGCGCCAGCAGCCTGACAGGGGTGACTGGAAACACCATATATTTT. This codes for CASSLTGVTGNTIYF.

This clonotype has ten or more counts. V usage is TRBV7-2 and J usage is TRBJ2-5, with D perhaps TRBD1 (6 bases). The germline gives CDR1 SGHTA, CDR2 FQGNSA. The CDR3 contains 13 residues. The V gene lost 4 bases and the J gene lost 1 base, with 7 bases spanning the gap. The CDR3 DNA sequence: TGTGCCAGCAGCTACAGGGTCCAAGAGACCCAGTACTTC. As protein: CASSYRVQETQYF.

This sequence joins TRBV29-1 and TRBJ1-5; tentatively, D is TRBD1 (6 bases). Trimming removed 3 bases at V and 9 bases at J, with 15 bases between. Germline V gene lookup returns CDR1 SQVTM and CDR2 ANQGSEA. The CDR3 consists of 13 residues. CDR3 region: CSVEEQGGSPQHF. In nucleotides, the CDR3 is TGCAGCGTTGAGGAACAGGGAGGATCGCCCCAGCATTTT.

This clonotype appeared many times. The V call is TRBV6-5, the J call TRBJ1-1; maybe TRBD1 (5 bases). The CDR3 has 13 amino acids. CDR1 and CDR2 (germline): MNHEY, SVGAGI. Trimming pared 9 bases from V and 6 bases from J, leaving 17 bases between. The CDR3 here is CASRGIIMAEAFF. CDR3 bases: TGTGCCAGTCGGGGGATCATAATGGCTGAAGCTTTCTTT.

This clonotype appeared a single time. One base away lies a much larger clone, so this may be a sequencing read error. The genes are TRBV3-1 and TRBJ2-2; D could derive from TRBD1 or TRBD2 (5 bases each). V dropped 0 bases and J dropped 5 bases, with 13 bases sitting between them. CDR1 LGHDT and CDR2 YNNKEL come from the germline V gene (reference sequence). This CDR3 contains 16 residues. CDR3 nucleotides: TGTGCCAGCAGCCAAGATTACGCGAGGGGTACCGGGGAGCTGTTTTTT. Protein product: CASSQDYARGTGELFF. Complete variable domain (other parts from reference TRBV3-1 and TRBJ2-2): DTAVSQTPKYLVTQMGNDKSIKCEQNLGHDTMYWYKQDSKKFLKIMFSYNNKELIINETVPNRFSPKSPDKAHLNLHINSLELGDSAVYFCASSQDYARGTGELFFGEGSRLTVL.